The entry below describes one TCR beta chain. Per the study methods: Counts of nucleated cells, estimated from reference gene primer amplification, were obtained. The table came from immunoSEQ multiplex PCR; TCRdb's copy has only in-frame clones and leaves some out. That table gives V, J and clone size, and the DNA gave D and trimming. The sample lists some 42,000 clones, roughly nine tenths occurring once. The data are from a study of blood T cell repertoires in COVID-19. Turning to the study itself: Some COVID-19 samples were acute and others convalescent; all came from the United States, Italy and Spain. PBMCs, B-cell-depleted T cells, or T cells provided the cDNA or gDNA that made up the material.

The CDR3 is 18 residues long. Trimming cost V 1 base and J 5 bases, with 23 bases left between them. Per the germline V gene, CDR1 is MGHRA and CDR2 is YSYEKL. The rearrangement links TRBV4-1 to TRBJ2-5; weak D call: TRBD2 (6 bases). Sequencing was performed on peripheral blood. This sequence was found in a young man with active or convalescent COVID-19. In nucleotides, the CDR3 is TGCGCCAGCAGCCAAGGAGGCCGGGAGATAAGGTCTGGGGAGACCCAGTACTTC. It codes for CASSQGGREIRSGETQYF.